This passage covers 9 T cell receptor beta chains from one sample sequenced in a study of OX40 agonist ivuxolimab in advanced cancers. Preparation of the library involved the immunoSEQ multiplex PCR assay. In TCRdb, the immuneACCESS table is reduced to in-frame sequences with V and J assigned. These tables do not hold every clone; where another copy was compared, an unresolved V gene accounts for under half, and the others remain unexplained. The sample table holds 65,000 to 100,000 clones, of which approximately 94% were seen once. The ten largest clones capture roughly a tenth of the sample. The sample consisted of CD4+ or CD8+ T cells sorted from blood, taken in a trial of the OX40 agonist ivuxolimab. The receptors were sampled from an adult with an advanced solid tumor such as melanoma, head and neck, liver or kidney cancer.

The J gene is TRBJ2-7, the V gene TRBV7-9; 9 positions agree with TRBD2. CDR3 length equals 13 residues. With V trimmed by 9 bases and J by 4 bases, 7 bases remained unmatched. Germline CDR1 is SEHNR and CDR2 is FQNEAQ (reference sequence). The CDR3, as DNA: TGTGCCAGTCTAGGGGCGGGAGGGTACGAGCAGTACTTC. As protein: CASLGAGGYEQYF.

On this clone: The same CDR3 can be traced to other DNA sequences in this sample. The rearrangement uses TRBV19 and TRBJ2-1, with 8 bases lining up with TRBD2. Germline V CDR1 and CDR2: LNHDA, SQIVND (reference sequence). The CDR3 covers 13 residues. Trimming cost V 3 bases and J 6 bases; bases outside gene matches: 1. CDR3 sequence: CASSIGTSNEQFF. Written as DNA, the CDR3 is TGTGCCAGTAGTATCGGGACTAGCAATGAGCAGTTCTTC.

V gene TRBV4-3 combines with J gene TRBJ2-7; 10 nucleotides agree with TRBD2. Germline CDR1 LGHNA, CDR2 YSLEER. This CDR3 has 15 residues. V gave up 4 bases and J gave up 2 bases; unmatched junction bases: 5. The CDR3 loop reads CASSRSAGGAYEQYF. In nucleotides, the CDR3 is TGCGCCAGCAGCCGCTCAGCGGGAGGGGCCTACGAGCAGTACTTC.

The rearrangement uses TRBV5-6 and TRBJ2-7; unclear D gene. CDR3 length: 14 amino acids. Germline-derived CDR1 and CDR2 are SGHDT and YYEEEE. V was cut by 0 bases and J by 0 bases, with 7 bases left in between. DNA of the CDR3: TGTGCCAGCAGCTTGGACACAATCTCCTACGAGCAGTACTTC. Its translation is CASSLDTISYEQYF.

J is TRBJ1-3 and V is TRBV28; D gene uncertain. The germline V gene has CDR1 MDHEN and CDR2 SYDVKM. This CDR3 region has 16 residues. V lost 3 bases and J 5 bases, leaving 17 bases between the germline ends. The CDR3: CASSFRREGIRNTIYF. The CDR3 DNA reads TGTGCCAGCAGTTTCCGGCGTGAAGGCATTCGAAACACCATATATTTT.

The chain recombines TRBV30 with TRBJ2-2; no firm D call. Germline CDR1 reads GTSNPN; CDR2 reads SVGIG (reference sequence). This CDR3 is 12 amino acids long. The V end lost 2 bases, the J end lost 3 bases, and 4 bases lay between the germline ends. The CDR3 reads CAWSYYTGELFF. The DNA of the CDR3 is TGTGCCTGGAGTTACTACACCGGGGAGCTGTTTTTT. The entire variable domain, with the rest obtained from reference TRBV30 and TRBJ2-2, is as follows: SQTIHQWPATLVQPVGSPLSLECTVEGTSNPNLYWYRQAAGRGLQLLFYSVGIGQISSEVPQNLSASRPQDRQFILSSKKLLLSDSGFYLCAWSYYTGELFFGEGSRLTVL.

This CDR3 reads CATSREPAGLGTQYF. For the CDR3, the DNA is TGTGCCACCAGCAGAGAACCAGCGGGGTTAGGGACCCAGTACTTC. The chain joins TRBV15 to TRBJ2-5; TRBD2 aligns across 7 bases. This CDR3 spans 15 amino acids. V dropped 0 bases and J dropped 7; count of bases not matched to a gene: 8. Per the germline V gene, CDR1 is LNHNV and CDR2 is YYDKDF (reference sequence).

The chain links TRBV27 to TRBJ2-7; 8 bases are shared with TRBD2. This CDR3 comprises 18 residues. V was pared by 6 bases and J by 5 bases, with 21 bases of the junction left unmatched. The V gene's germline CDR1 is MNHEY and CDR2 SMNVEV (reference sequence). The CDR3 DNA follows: TGTGCCAGCAGGCCCTACGGGGGCCCTCCGGGAGGGCCCCACGAGCAGTACTTC. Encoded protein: CASRPYGGPPGGPHEQYF.

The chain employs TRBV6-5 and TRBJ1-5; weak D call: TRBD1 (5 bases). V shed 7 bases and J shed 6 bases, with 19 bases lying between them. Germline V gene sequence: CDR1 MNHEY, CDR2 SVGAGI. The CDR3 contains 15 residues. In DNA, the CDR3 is TGTGCCAGCACTCCCGACAGCGCCTCTCGTCAGCCCCAGCATTTT. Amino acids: CASTPDSASRQPQHF.